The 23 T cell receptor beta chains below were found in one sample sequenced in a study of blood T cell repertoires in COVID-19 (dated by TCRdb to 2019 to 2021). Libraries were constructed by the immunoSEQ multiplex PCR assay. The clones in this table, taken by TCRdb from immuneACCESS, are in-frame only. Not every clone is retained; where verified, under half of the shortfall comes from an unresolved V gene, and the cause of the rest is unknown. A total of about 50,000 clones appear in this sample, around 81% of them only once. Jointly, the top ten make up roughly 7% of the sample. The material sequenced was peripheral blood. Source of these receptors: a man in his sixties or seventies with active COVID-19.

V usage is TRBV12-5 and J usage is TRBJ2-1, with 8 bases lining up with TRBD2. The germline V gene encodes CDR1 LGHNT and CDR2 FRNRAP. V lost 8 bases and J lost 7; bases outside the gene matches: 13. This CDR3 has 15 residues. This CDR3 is CASSQSSGGLNEQFF. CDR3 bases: TGTGCTAGTAGTCAGTCCAGCGGGGGCTTAAATGAGCAGTTCTTC.

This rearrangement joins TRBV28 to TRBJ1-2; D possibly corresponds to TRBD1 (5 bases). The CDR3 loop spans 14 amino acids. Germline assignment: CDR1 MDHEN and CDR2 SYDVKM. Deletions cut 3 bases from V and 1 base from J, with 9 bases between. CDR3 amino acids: CASSFLQGNYGYTF. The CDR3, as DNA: TGTGCCAGCAGTTTCCTTCAGGGTAACTATGGCTACACCTTC.

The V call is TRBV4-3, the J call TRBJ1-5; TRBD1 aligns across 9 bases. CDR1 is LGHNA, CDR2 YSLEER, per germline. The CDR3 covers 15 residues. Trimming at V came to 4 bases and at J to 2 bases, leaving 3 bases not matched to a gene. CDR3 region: CASSLDRGGNQPQHF. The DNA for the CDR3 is TGCGCCAGCAGCCTAGACAGGGGGGGCAATCAGCCCCAGCATTTT.

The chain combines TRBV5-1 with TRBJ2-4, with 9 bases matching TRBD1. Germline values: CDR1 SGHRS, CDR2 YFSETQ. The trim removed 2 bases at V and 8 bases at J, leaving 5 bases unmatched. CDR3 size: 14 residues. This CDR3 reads CASSLGTGFDIQYF. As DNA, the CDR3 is TGCGCCAGCAGCTTAGGGACAGGGTTTGACATTCAGTACTTC.

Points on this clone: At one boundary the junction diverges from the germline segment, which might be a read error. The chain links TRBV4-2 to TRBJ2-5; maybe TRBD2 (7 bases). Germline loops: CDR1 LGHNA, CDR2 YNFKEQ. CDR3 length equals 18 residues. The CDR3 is CASSPQEGRGGGQKTQYF. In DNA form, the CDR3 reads TGTGCCAGCAGCCCACAAGAAGGTAGAGGGGGGGGCCAAAAGACCCAGTACTTC.

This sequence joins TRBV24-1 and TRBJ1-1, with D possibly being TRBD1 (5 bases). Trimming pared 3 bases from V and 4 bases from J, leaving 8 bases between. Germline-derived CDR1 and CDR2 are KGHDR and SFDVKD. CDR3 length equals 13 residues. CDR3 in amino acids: CATSDRGGTEAFF. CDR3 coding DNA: TGTGCCACCAGTGATAGGGGTGGCACTGAAGCTTTCTTT.

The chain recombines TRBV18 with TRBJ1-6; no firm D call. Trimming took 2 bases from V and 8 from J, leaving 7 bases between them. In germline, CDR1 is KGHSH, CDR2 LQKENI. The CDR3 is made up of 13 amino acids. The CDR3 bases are TGTGCCAGCTCACCAGTCTTAGATTCACCCCTCCACTTT. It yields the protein CASSPVLDSPLHF.

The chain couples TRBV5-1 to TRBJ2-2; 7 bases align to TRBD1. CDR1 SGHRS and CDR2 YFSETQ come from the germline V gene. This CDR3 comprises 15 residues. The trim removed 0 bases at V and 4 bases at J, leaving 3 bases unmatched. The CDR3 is CASSLGQGITGELFF. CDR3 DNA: TGCGCCAGCAGCTTGGGACAGGGTATCACCGGGGAGCTGTTTTTT.

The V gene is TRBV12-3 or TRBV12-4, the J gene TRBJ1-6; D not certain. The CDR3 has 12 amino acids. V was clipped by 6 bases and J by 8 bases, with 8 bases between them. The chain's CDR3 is CASSNPDSPLHF. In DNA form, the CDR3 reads TGTGCCAGCAGCAATCCAGATTCACCCCTCCACTTT.

CDR3 nucleotides: TGTGCCAGCAGCTTAACACAGTCTGGGGCCAACGTCCTGACTTTC. It is translated as CASSLTQSGANVLTF. This sequence joins TRBV11-2 and TRBJ2-6, with D unclear. The CDR3 sequence is 15 residues long. Trimming left V 2 bases short and J 1 base short, with 6 bases between. Germline lookup yields CDR1 SGHAT and CDR2 FQNNGV.

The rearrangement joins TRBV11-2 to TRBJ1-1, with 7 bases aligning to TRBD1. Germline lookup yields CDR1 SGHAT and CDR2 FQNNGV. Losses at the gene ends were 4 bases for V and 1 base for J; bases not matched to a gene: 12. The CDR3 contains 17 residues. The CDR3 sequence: CASSSPKGQSPNTEAFF. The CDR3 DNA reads TGTGCCAGCAGCTCTCCAAAGGGACAGAGTCCGAACACTGAAGCTTTCTTT.

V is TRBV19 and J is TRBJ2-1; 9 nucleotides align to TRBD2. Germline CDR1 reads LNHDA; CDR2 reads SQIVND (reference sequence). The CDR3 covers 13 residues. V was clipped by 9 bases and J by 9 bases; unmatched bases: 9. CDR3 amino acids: CARGGTSISEQFF. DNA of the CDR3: TGTGCCAGGGGTGGGACTAGCATTAGTGAGCAGTTCTTC.

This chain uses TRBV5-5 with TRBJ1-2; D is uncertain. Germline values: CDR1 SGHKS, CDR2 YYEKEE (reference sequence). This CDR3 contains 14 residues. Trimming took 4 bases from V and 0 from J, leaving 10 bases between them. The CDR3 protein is CASSLGVTNYGYTF. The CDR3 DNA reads TGTGCCAGCAGCCTGGGAGTTACTAACTATGGCTACACCTTC. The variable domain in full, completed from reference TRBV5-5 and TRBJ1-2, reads DAGVTQSPTHLIKTRGQQVTLRCSPISGHKSVSWYQQVLGQGPQFIFQYYEKEERGRGNFPDRFSARQFPNYSSELNVNALLLGDSALYLCASSLGVTNYGYTFGSGTRLTVV.

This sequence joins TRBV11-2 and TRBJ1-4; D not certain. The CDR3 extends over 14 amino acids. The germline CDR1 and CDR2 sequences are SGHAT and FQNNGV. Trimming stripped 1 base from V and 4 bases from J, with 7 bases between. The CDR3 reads CASSLGRRNEKLFF. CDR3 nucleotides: TGTGCCAGCAGCTTAGGCAGGCGTAATGAAAAACTGTTTTTT.

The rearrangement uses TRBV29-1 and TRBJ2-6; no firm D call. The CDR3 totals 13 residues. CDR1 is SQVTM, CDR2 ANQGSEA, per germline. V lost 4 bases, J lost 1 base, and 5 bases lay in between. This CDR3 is CSVARSGANVLTF. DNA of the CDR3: TGCAGCGTTGCGAGATCTGGGGCCAACGTCCTGACTTTC.

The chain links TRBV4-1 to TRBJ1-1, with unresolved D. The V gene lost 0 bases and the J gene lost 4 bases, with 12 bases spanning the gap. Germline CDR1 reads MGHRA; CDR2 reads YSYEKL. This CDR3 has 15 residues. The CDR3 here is CASSQEIRVITEAFF. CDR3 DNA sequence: TGCGCCAGCAGCCAAGAAATACGCGTTATCACTGAAGCTTTCTTT.

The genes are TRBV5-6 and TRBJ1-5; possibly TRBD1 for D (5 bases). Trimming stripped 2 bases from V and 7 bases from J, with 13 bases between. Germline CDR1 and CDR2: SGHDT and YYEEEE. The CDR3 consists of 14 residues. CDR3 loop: CASSFGAGGQPQHF. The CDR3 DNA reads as TGTGCCAGCAGCTTCGGGGCGGGAGGGCAGCCCCAGCATTTT.

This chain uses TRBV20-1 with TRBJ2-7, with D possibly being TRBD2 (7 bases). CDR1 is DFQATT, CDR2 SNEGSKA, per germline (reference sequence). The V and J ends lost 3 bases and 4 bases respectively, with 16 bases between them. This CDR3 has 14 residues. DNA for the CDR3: TGCAGTGCTAGTAGGGGGGGCAGGGGATACGAGCAGTACTTC. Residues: CSASRGGRGYEQYF.

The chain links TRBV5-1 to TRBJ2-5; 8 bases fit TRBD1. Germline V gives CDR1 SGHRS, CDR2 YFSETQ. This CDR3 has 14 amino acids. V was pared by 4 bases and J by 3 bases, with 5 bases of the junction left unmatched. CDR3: CASSPTDREETQYF. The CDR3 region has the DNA TGCGCCAGCAGCCCAACGGACAGGGAAGAGACCCAGTACTTC.

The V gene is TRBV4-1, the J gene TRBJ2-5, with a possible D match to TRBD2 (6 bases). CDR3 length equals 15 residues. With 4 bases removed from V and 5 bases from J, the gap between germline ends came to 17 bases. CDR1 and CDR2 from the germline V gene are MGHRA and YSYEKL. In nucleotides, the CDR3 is TGCGCCAGCAGCCCGGGGGACGACCGACGGGAGACCCAGTACTTC. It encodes CASSPGDDRRETQYF.

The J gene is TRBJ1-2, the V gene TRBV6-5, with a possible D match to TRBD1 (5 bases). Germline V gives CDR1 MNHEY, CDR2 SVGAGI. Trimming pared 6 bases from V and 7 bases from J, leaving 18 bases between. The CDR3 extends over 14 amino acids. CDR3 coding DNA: TGTGCCAGCAGGACCAGGGTTATCACCTCTGGCTACACCTTC. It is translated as CASRTRVITSGYTF.

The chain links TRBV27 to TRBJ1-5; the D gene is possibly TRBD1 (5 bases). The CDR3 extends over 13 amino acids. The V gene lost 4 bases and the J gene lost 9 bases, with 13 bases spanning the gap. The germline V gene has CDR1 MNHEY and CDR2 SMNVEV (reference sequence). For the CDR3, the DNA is TGTGCCAGCAGTTGGGGGGGGGAAGGGCCCCAGCATTTT. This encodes CASSWGGEGPQHF.

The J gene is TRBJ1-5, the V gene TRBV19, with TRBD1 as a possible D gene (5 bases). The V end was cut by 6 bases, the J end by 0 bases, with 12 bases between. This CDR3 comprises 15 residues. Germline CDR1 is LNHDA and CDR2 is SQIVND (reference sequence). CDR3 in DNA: TGTGCCAGTAGGCTATGGGGGGTTAGCAATCAGCCCCAGCATTTT. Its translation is CASRLWGVSNQPQHF. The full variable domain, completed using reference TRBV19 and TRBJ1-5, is DGGITQSPKYLFRKEGQNVTLSCEQNLNHDAMYWYRQDPGQGLRLIYYSQIVNDFQKGDIAEGYSVSREKKESFPLTVTSAQKNPTAFYLCASRLWGVSNQPQHFGDGTRLSIL.